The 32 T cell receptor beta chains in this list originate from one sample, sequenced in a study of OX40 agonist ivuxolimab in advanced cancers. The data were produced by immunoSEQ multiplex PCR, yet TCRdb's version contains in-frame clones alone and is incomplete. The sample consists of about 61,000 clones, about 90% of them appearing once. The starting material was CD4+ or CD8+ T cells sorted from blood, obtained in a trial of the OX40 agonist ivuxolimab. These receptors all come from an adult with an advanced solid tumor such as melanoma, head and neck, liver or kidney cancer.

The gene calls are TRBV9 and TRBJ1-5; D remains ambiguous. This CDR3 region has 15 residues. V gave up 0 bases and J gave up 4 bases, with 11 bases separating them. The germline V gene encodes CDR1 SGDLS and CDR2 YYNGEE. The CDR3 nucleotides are TGTGCCAGCAGCGTAGCCGGCTTGTGGAATCAGCCCCAGCATTTT. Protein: CASSVAGLWNQPQHF.

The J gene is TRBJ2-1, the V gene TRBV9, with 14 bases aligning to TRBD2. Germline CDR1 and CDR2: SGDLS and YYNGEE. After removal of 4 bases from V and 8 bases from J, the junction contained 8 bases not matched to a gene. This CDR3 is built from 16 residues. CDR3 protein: CASSPRLAGGYYEQFF. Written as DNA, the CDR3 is TGTGCCAGCAGCCCGCGACTAGCGGGAGGGTATTATGAGCAGTTCTTC.

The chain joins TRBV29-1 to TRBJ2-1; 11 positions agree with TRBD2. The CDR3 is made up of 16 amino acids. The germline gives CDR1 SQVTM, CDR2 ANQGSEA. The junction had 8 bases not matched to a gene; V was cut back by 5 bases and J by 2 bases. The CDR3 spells CSVPTSGLAAYNEQFF. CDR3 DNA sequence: TGCAGCGTTCCCACCTCGGGACTAGCGGCCTACAATGAGCAGTTCTTC.

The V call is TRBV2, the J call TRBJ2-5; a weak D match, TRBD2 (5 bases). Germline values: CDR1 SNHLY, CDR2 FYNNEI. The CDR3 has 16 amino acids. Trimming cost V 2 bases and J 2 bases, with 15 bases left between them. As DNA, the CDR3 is TGTGCCAGCAGTGAAATCGGGGTTGTGGATCAAGAGACCCAGTACTTC. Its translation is CASSEIGVVDQETQYF.

The CDR3 DNA reads TGTGCCAGCAGCTTGGCGGGGCGGAACAATGAGCAGTTCTTC. Its protein product is CASSLAGRNNEQFF. The chain uses TRBV5-4 and TRBJ2-1; D is tentatively TRBD1 or TRBD2 (5 bases each). This CDR3 contains 14 residues. The V gene's germline CDR1 is SGHNT and CDR2 YYREEE (reference sequence). Trimming stripped 0 bases from V and 5 bases from J, with 9 bases between.

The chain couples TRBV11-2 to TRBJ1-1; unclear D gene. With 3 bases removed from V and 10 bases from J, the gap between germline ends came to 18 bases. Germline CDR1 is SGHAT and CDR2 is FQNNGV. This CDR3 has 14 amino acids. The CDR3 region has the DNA TGTGCCAGCAGCTTGAGTCCCGTTTTGGCAGGAGCTTTCTTT. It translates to CASSLSPVLAGAFF.

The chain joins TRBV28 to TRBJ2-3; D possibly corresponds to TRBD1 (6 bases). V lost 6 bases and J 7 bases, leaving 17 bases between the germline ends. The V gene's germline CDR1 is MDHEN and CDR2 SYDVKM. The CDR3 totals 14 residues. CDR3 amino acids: CASSPTAGANTQYF. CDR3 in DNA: TGTGCCAGCAGCCCCACGGCAGGGGCGAATACGCAGTATTTT. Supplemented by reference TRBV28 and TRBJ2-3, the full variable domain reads DVKVTQSSRYLVKRTGEKVFLECVQDMDHENMFWYRQDPGLGLRLIYFSYDVKMKEKGDIPEGYSVSREKKERFSLILESASTNQTSMYLCASSPTAGANTQYFGPGTRLTVL.

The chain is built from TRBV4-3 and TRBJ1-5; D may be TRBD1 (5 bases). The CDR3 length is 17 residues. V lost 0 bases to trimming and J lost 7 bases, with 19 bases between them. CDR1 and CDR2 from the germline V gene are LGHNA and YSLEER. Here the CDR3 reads CASSQDFPGSVNQPQHF. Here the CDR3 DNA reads TGCGCCAGCAGCCAAGACTTCCCAGGGTCGGTGAACCAGCCCCAGCATTTT.

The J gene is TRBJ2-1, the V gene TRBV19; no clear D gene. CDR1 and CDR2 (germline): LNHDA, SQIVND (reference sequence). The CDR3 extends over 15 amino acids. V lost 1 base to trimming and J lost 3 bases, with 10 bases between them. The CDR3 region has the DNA TGTGCCAGTAGTATAGCTAGTGAAGGCTACAATGAGCAGTTCTTC. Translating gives CASSIASEGYNEQFF. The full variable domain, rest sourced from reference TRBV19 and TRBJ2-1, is DGGITQSPKYLFRKEGQNVTLSCEQNLNHDAMYWYRQDPGQGLRLIYYSQIVNDFQKGDIAEGYSVSREKKESFPLTVTSAQKNPTAFYLCASSIASEGYNEQFFGPGTRLTVL.

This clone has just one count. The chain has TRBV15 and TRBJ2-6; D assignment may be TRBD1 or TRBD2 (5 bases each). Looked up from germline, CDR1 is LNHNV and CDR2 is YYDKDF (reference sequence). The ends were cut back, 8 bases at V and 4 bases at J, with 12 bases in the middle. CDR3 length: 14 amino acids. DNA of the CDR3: TGTGCCACCGGGGCCGGGGCCGGGGCCAACGTCCTGACTTTC. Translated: CATGAGAGANVLTF.

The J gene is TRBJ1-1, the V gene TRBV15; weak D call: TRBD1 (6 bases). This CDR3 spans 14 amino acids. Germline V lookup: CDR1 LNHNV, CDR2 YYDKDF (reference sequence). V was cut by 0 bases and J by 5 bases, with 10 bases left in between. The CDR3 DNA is TGTGCCACCAGCAGAGATTATGGGACAACTGAAGCTTTCTTT. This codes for CATSRDYGTTEAFF.

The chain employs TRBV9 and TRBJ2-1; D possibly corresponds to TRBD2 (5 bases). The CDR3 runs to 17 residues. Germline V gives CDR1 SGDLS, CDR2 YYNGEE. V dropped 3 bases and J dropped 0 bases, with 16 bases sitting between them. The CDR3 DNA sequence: TGTGCCAGCAGCGACTTGCGGACTCAAAGCTCCTACAATGAGCAGTTCTTC. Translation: CASSDLRTQSSYNEQFF.

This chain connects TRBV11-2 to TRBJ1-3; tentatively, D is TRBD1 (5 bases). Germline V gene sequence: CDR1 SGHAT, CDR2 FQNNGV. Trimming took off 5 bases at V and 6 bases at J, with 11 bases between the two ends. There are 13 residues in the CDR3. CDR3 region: CASSRDAVNTIYF. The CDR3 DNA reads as TGTGCCAGCAGCAGGGACGCGGTAAACACCATATATTTT.

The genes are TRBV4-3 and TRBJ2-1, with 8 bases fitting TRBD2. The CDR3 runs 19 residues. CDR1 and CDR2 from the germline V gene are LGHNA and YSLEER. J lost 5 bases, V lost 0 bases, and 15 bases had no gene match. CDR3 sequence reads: CASSQDVPSREGPNNEQFF. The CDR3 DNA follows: TGCGCCAGCAGCCAAGATGTGCCGTCCCGGGAGGGACCAAACAATGAGCAGTTCTTC.

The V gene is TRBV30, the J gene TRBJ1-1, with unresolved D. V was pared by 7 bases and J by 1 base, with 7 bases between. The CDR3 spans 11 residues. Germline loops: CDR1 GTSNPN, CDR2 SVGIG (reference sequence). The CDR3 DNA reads TGTGCCTTCGCCAGGAACACTGAAGCTTTCTTT. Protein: CAFARNTEAFF. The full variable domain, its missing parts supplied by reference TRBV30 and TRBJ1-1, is SQTIHQWPATLVQPVGSPLSLECTVEGTSNPNLYWYRQAAGRGLQLLFYSVGIGQISSEVPQNLSASRPQDRQFILSSKKLLLSDSGFYLCAFARNTEAFFGQGTRLTVV.

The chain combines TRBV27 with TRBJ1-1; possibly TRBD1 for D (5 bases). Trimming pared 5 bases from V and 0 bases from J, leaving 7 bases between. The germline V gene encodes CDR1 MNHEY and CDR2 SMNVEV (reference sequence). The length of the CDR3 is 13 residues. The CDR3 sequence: CASSLDMNTEAFF. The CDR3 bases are TGTGCCAGCAGTCTGGACATGAACACTGAAGCTTTCTTT.

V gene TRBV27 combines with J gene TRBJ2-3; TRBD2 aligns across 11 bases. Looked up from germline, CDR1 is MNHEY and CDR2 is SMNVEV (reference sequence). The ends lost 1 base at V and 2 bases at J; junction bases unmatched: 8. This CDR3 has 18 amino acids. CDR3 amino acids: CASSLYSGGAADTDTQYF. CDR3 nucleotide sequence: TGTGCCAGCAGTTTATATAGCGGGGGGGCCGCGGACACAGATACGCAGTATTTT.

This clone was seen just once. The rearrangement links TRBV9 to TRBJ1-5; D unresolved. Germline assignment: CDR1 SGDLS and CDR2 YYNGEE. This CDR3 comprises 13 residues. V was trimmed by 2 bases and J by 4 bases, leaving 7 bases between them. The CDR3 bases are TGTGCCAGCAGCGTTCGGGATAATCAGCCCCAGCATTTT. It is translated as CASSVRDNQPQHF. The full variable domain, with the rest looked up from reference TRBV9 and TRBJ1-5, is DSGVTQTPKHLITATGQRVTLRCSPRSGDLSVYWYQQSLDQGLQFLIQYYNGEERAKGNILERFSAQQFPDLHSELNLSSLELGDSALYFCASSVRDNQPQHFGDGTRLSIL.

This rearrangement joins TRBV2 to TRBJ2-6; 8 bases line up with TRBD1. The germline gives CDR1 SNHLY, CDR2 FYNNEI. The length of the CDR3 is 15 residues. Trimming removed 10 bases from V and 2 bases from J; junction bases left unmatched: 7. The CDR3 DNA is TGTGCCATCTGGGACAGGCCGACTGGGGCCAACGTCCTGACTTTC. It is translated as CAIWDRPTGANVLTF.

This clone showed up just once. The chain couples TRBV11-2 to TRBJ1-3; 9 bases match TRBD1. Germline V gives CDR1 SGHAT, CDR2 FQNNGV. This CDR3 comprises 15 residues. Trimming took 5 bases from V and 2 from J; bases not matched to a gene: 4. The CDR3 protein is CASSTRQGAGNTIYF. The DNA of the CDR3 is TGTGCCAGCAGCACCCGACAGGGGGCTGGAAACACCATATATTTT.

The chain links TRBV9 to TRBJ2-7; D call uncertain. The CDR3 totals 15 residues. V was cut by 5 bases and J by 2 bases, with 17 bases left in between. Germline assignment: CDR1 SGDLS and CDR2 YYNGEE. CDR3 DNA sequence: TGTGCCAGCAGTGCATGGGGAACGCCTACCTACGAGCAGTACTTC. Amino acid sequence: CASSAWGTPTYEQYF.

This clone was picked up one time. The CDR3 DNA reads as TGTGCCAGCAGCCCAACCGAGTGGGGGGAGGTCGAGCAGTACTTC. Its translation is CASSPTEWGEVEQYF. The V and J genes are TRBV9 and TRBJ2-7; maybe TRBD2 (6 bases). V was shortened by 4 bases and J by 6 bases, with 20 bases between the two germline ends. The V gene's germline CDR1 is SGDLS and CDR2 YYNGEE. The CDR3 is 15 residues long. The whole variable domain, filled in from reference TRBV9 and TRBJ2-7, reads DSGVTQTPKHLITATGQRVTLRCSPRSGDLSVYWYQQSLDQGLQFLIQYYNGEERAKGNILERFSAQQFPDLHSELNLSSLELGDSALYFCASSPTEWGEVEQYFGPGTRLTVT.

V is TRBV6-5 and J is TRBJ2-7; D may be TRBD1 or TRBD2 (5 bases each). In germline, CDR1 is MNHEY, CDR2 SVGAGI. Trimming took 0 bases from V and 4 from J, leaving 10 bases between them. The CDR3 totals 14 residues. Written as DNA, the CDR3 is TGTGCCAGCAGTTACTCGAGGGGAGAATACGAGCAGTACTTC. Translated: CASSYSRGEYEQYF.

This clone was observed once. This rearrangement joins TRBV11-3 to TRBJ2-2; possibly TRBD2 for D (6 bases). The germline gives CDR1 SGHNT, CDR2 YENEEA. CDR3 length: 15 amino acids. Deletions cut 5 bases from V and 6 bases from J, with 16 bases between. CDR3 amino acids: CASSGSKGGAGELFF. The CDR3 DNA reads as TGTGCCAGCAGCGGTTCCAAGGGCGGGGCCGGGGAGCTGTTTTTT.

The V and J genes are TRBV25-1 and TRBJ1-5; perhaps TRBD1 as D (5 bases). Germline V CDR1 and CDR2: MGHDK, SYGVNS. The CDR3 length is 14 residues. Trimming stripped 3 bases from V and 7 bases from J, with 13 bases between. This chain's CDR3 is CASSEVGAGQPQHF. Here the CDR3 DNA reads TGTGCCAGCAGTGAGGTCGGGGCAGGACAGCCCCAGCATTTT.

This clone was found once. CDR3 coding DNA: TGTGCCAGCAGTTACTCGACAGGAACTACCTACGAGCAGTACTTC. Protein product: CASSYSTGTTYEQYF. The chain couples TRBV6-6 to TRBJ2-7; weak D call: TRBD1 (6 bases). V lost 0 bases, J lost 2 bases, and 11 bases lay in between. Looked up from germline, CDR1 is MNHNY and CDR2 is SVGAGI (reference sequence). The CDR3 runs 15 residues.

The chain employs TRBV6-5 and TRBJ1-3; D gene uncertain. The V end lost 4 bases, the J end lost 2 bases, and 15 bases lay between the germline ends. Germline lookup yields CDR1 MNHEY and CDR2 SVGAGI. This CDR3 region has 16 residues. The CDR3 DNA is TGTGCCAGCAGTTCATACCGTGAGGATACTGGAAACACCATATATTTT. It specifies CASSSYREDTGNTIYF.

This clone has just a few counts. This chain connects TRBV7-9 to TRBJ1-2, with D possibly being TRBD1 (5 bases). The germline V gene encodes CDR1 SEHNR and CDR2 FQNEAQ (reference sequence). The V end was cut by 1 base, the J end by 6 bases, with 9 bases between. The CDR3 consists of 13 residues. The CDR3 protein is CASSLGWGDGYTF. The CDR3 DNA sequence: TGTGCCAGCAGCTTAGGTTGGGGGGATGGCTACACCTTC.

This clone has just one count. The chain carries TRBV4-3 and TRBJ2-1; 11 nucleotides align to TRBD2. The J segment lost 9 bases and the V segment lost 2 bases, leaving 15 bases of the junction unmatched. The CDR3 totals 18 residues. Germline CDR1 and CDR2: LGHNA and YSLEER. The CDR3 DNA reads TGCGCCAGCAGCCAATTACCCCCCGGGGGACTAGCGGTGGGTGAGCAGTTCTTC. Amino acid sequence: CASSQLPPGGLAVGEQFF.

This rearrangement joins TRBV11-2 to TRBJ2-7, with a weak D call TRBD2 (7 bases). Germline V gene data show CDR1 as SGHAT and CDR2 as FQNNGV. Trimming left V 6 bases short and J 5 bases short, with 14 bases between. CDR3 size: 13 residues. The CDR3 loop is CASSTWGGNEQYV. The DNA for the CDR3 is TGTGCCAGCAGTACGTGGGGGGGCAACGAGCAGTACGTC.

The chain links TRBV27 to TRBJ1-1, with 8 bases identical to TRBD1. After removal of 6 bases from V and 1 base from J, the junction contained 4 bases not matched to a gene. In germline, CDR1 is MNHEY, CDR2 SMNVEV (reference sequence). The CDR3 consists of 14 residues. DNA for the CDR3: TGTGCCAGCAGCCGACAGGGGTCGAACACTGAAGCTTTCTTT. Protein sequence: CASSRQGSNTEAFF.

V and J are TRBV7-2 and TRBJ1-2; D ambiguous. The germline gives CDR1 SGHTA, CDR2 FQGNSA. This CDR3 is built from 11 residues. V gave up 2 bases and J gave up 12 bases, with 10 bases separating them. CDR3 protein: CASSLFGQHTF. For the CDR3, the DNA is TGTGCCAGCAGCTTATTCGGTCAACACACCTTC.